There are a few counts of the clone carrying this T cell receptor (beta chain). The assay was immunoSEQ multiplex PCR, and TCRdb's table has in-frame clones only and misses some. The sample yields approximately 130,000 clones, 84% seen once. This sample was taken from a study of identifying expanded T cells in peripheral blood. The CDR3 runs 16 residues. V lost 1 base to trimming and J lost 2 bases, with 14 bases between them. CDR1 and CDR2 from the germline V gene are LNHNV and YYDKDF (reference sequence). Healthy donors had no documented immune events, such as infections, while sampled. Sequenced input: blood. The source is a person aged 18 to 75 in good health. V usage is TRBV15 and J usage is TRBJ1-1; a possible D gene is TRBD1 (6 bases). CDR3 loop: CATSRVEGVLNTEAFF. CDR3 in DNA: TGTGCCACCAGCAGAGTTGAGGGGGTTCTAAACACTGAAGCTTTCTTT.